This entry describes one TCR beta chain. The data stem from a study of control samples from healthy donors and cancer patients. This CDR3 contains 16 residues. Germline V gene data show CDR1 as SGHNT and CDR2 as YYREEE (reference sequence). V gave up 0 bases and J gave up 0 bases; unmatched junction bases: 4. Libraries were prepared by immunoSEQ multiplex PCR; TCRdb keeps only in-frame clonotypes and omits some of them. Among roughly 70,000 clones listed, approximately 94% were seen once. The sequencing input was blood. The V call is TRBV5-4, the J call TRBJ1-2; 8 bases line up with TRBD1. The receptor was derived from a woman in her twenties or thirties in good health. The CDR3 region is CASSLGQGSANYGYTF. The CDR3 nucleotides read TGTGCCAGCAGCTTGGGACAGGGGTCCGCTAACTATGGCTACACCTTC.